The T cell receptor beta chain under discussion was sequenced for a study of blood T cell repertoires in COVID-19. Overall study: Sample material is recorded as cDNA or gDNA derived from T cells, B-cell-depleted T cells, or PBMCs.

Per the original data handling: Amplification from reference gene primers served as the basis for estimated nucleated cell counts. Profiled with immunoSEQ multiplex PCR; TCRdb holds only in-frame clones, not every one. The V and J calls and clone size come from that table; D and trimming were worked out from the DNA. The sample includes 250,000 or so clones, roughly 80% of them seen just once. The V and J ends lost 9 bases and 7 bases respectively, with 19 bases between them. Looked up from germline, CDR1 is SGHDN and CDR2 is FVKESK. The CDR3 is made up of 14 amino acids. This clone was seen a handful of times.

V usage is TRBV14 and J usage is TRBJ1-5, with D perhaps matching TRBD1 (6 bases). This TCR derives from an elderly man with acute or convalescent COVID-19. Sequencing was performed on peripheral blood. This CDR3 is CARTPGGREQPQHF. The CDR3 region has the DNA TGTGCCAGGACACCGGGGGGCCGAGAACAGCCCCAGCATTTT.